This entry features one TCR beta chain sequence. The CDR3 totals 14 residues. The J segment lost 1 base and the V segment lost 4 bases, leaving 3 bases of the junction unmatched. Per the germline V gene, CDR1 is SGHNT and CDR2 is YYREEE (reference sequence). The data were taken from a study of blood T cell repertoires in COVID-19. On the study more broadly: Some COVID-19 samples were acute and others convalescent; all came from the United States, Italy and Spain. Nucleic acid was either cDNA or gDNA, and it came from T cells, B-cell-depleted T cells, or PBMCs.

In the original analysis: By means of reference gene primer amplification, nucleated cell counts were estimated. Produced via immunoSEQ multiplex PCR; TCRdb's table is partial and in-frame only. The DNA was the basis for D and trimming; V, J and clone size are from that table. This sample has about 260,000 clones; roughly 79% occur once, and the top ten carry under 2%. Material: peripheral blood. This TCR was recovered from a woman of 80 years or more with acute or convalescent COVID-19. This sequence joins TRBV5-4 and TRBJ1-2; 8 nucleotides line up with TRBD1. CDR3 sequence: CASSTGQVNYGYTF. The CDR3 region has the DNA TGTGCCAGCAGCACGGGACAGGTTAACTATGGCTACACCTTC.